This T cell receptor (beta chain) was captured in a study of blood T cell repertoires in COVID-19. Living in roughly 25 US areas, the participants were between roughly 18 and 90 years of age. The repertoire was sequenced with immunoSEQ multiplex PCR; TCRdb's copy has only in-frame clones and lacks some. This sample has nearly 400,000 clones, with approximately 89% found just once. V was pared by 5 bases and J by 7 bases, with 6 bases of the junction left unmatched. CDR3 length equals 13 residues. The germline CDR1 and CDR2 sequences are SGHRS and YFSETQ. This clone appeared once. This receptor was taken from a woman between 25 and 40 years old who had recovered from COVID-19. Sequencing used PBMCs or T cells enriched from blood (not recorded which). The chain recombines TRBV5-1 with TRBJ1-2; 9 bases are shared with TRBD1. The CDR3 protein is CASRRDRVAGYTF. The DNA of the CDR3 is TGCGCCAGCAGACGGGACAGGGTCGCTGGCTACACCTTC.